These 28 T cell receptor beta chains were sequenced from one sample in a study of blood T cell repertoires in COVID-19. The assay was immunoSEQ multiplex PCR, and TCRdb's table has in-frame clones only and misses some. This table has about 330,000 clones, 70% to 90% appearing once. Sequenced sample: PBMCs or T cells enriched from blood (not recorded which). The receptors here all came from a woman aged 18 to 35 who had recovered from COVID-19.

J is TRBJ1-4 and V is TRBV19, with 9 bases lining up with TRBD1. Germline lookup yields CDR1 LNHDA and CDR2 SQIVND (reference sequence). Germline trimming cut 4 bases from V and 8 bases from J; bases unmatched to any gene: 5. The CDR3 is made up of 14 amino acids. Here the CDR3 DNA reads TGTGCCAGTAGTACCACAGGGGGCGTAGAAAAACTGTTTTTT. It is translated as CASSTTGGVEKLFF.

The V gene is TRBV6-6, the J gene TRBJ1-4; possible D gene TRBD1, 5 bases. V was clipped by 4 bases and J by 1 base, with 10 bases between them. The germline gives CDR1 MNHNY, CDR2 SVGAGI (reference sequence). The CDR3 runs 15 residues. Here the CDR3 reads CASSSRGGTNEKLFF. CDR3 in DNA: TGTGCCAGCAGTTCCCGGGGGGGAACTAATGAAAAACTGTTTTTT.

This clone has just a few counts. Here the CDR3 reads CASSLRPGVKDQPQHF. In DNA form, the CDR3 reads TGTGCCAGCAGTTTAAGGCCAGGGGTTAAGGATCAGCCCCAGCATTTT. This sequence joins TRBV27 and TRBJ1-5, with TRBD1 as a possible D gene (6 bases). The CDR3 totals 16 residues. Germline V gene data show CDR1 as MNHEY and CDR2 as SMNVEV (reference sequence). The V end was cut by 2 bases, the J end by 5 bases, with 16 bases between.

This sequence joins TRBV4-1 and TRBJ2-7; 8 nucleotides match TRBD1. The germline CDR1 and CDR2 sequences are MGHRA and YSYEKL. The CDR3 covers 15 residues. With 3 bases clipped from V and 2 bases from J, the junction kept 6 bases outside the gene matches. The CDR3 here is CASSQEDREPYEQYF. CDR3 nucleotides: TGCGCCAGCAGCCAGGAGGACAGGGAACCCTACGAGCAGTACTTC.

V and J are TRBV4-1 and TRBJ2-7; no firm D call. The CDR3 is 14 residues long. The germline V gene has CDR1 MGHRA and CDR2 YSYEKL. Between the trimmed V and J ends, which lost 0 bases and 3 bases, there was a span of 9 bases. The CDR3 loop reads CASSQDLGSYEQYF. In nucleotides, the CDR3 is TGCGCCAGCAGCCAAGATTTGGGCAGCTACGAGCAGTACTTC.

This chain links TRBV18 with TRBJ2-2; D gene ambiguous. CDR1 is KGHSH and CDR2 is LQKENI in the germline V gene. V was pared by 8 bases and J by 3 bases, with 10 bases between. There are 13 residues in the CDR3. The CDR3 DNA is TGTGCCAGCGCGAATCGGGACACCGGGGAGCTGTTTTTT. Protein sequence: CASANRDTGELFF.

The chain recombines TRBV5-5 with TRBJ2-7; no clear D. The germline V gene encodes CDR1 SGHKS and CDR2 YYEKEE (reference sequence). This CDR3 is 13 amino acids long. Trimming pared 1 base from V and 2 bases from J, leaving 7 bases between. The CDR3 nucleotides read TGTGCCAGCAGCTTGACAGTTGCCTACGAGCAGTACTTC. Its translation: CASSLTVAYEQYF.

The chain links TRBV28 to TRBJ1-2; D gene uncertain. The V end was cut by 4 bases, the J end by 3 bases, with 15 bases between. CDR3 length: 15 residues. Looked up from germline, CDR1 is MDHEN and CDR2 is SYDVKM. CDR3 amino acids: CASSYFRPEYYGYTF. CDR3 DNA: TGTGCCAGCAGTTACTTCCGGCCGGAGTACTATGGCTACACCTTC.

The CDR3, as DNA: TGTGCCAGCACCCTCGCGGGGAACACTGAAGCTTTCTTT. Protein: CASTLAGNTEAFF. The chain carries TRBV11-3 and TRBJ1-1; D is unresolved. The V gene's germline CDR1 is SGHNT and CDR2 YENEEA. This CDR3 is built from 13 residues. The V end lost 7 bases, the J end lost 1 base, and 10 bases lay between the germline ends.

Concerning this clone: One junction end does not reproduce the germline sequence, and a read error may be involved. The rearrangement links TRBV6-5 to TRBJ1-4; TRBD1 is a possible D gene (6 bases). In germline, CDR1 is MNHEY, CDR2 SVGAGI. This CDR3 comprises 15 residues. CDR3 bases: TGTGCCAGCAGCTACTATCGGGGGGCGGGAGAAAAACTGTTTTTT. Translated: CASSYYRGAGEKLFF.

The rearrangement links TRBV5-1 to TRBJ2-7; D not resolved. The CDR3 contains 11 residues. Germline CDR1 and CDR2: SGHRS and YFSETQ. V was cut by 6 bases and J by 7 bases, with 11 bases left in between. This chain's CDR3 is CASTDQREQYF. The CDR3 nucleotides read TGCGCCAGCACCGATCAGAGGGAGCAGTACTTC.

This CDR3 reads CASSQDPGSSGNTIYF. The CDR3 DNA reads TGTGCCAGCAGCCAAGATCCAGGGTCTTCTGGAAACACCATATATTTT. The chain has TRBV3-1 (or the pseudogene TRBV3-2) and TRBJ1-3, with D possibly being TRBD1 (5 bases). V dropped 0 bases and J dropped 1 base, with 10 bases sitting between them. The CDR3 totals 16 residues. CDR1 is LGHDT and CDR2 is YNNKEL in the germline V gene (reference sequence).

The chain combines TRBV10-3 with TRBJ1-1; 7 bases are a match to TRBD1. Per the germline V gene, CDR1 is ENHRY and CDR2 is SYGVKD. V trimming: 0 bases; J trimming: 6 bases; junction bases outside the gene matches: 4. This CDR3 has 14 residues. The CDR3 DNA follows: TGTGCCATCAGTGAGTCGATCAGGGGGTCTGAAGCTTTCTTT. Translation gives CAISESIRGSEAFF.

This clone was picked up one time. CDR3 sequence (DNA): TGCGCCAGCAGCCAAGATGAGGCAGCCACCGGGGAGCTGTTTTTT. It specifies CASSQDEAATGELFF. The J gene is TRBJ2-2, the V gene TRBV4-1; D unclear. Germline loops: CDR1 MGHRA, CDR2 YSYEKL. The CDR3 runs 15 residues. Trimming stripped 0 bases from V and 4 bases from J, with 9 bases between.

The chain carries TRBV9 and TRBJ1-3; 10 positions agree with TRBD1. Germline V gives CDR1 SGDLS, CDR2 YYNGEE. The CDR3 length is 15 residues. J was trimmed by 4 bases and V by 4 bases; bases with no gene match: 5. The CDR3 coding sequence is TGTGCCAGCAGCCCGGGACAGGGGTCCGGAAACACCATATATTTT. Translated, it gives CASSPGQGSGNTIYF.

The sample holds many counts of this clone. In the same sample, other DNA sequences code for this CDR3. The rearrangement uses TRBV6-6 and TRBJ2-3; possibly TRBD2 for D (5 bases). The CDR3 contains 14 residues. Germline V gene sequence: CDR1 MNHNY, CDR2 SVGAGI (reference sequence). V shed 2 bases and J shed 1 base, with 7 bases lying between them. The CDR3 sequence is CASSYEGGTDTQYF. The CDR3 DNA sequence: TGTGCCAGCAGTTACGAGGGAGGCACAGATACGCAGTATTTT.

This chain joins TRBV2 and TRBJ2-1, with TRBD2 matching 12 bases. The length of the CDR3 is 15 residues. CDR1 is SNHLY, CDR2 FYNNEI, per germline. Trimming cost V 2 bases and J 7 bases; bases outside gene matches: 3. For the CDR3, the DNA is TGTGCCAGCAGTGAAACAGGACTAGCGGGGAATGAGCAGTTCTTC. This gives the protein CASSETGLAGNEQFF.

This clone was detected only once. The chain couples TRBV5-4 to TRBJ2-1; possible D gene TRBD2, 5 bases. With 0 bases removed from V and 4 bases from J, the gap between germline ends came to 11 bases. Germline CDR1 is SGHNT and CDR2 is YYREEE (reference sequence). This CDR3 has 15 residues. The CDR3 spells CASSLAGKNYNEQFF. CDR3 bases: TGTGCCAGCAGCTTGGCGGGGAAAAATTACAATGAGCAGTTCTTC.

The rearrangement links TRBV30 to TRBJ1-2; 10 bases line up with TRBD1. The CDR3 contains 13 residues. Trimming cost V 2 bases and J 7 bases; bases outside gene matches: 4. Germline V gene data show CDR1 as GTSNPN and CDR2 as SVGIG (reference sequence). CDR3 bases: TGTGCCTGGAGTTTCGGACAGGGGGGTGGCTACACCTTC. Protein sequence: CAWSFGQGGGYTF.

A single count supports this clone. This chain joins TRBV29-1 and TRBJ1-2; D is ambiguous. Trimming took off 7 bases at V and 2 bases at J, with 20 bases between the two ends. Germline assignment: CDR1 SQVTM and CDR2 ANQGSEA. The CDR3 has 15 amino acids. The CDR3: CSAWSDPTGNYGYTF. CDR3 nucleotides: TGCAGCGCCTGGTCTGATCCTACGGGAAACTATGGCTACACCTTC.

The chain links TRBV4-2 to TRBJ2-2, with D possibly being TRBD2 (6 bases). The V and J ends lost 2 bases and 7 bases respectively, with 17 bases between them. CDR3 length equals 16 residues. The germline CDR1 and CDR2 sequences are LGHNA and YNFKEQ. CDR3 region: CASSQKWDSTSGELFF. CDR3 coding DNA: TGTGCCAGCAGCCAAAAGTGGGACTCCACCAGCGGGGAGCTGTTTTTT.

As for this clone: Other DNA sequences in the sample encode the same CDR3. V and J are TRBV27 and TRBJ1-1; D may be TRBD1 (6 bases). V was shortened by 6 bases and J by 1 base, with 6 bases between the two germline ends. The CDR3 contains 12 residues. The germline V gene encodes CDR1 MNHEY and CDR2 SMNVEV (reference sequence). The CDR3 DNA reads as TGTGCCAGCAGGACAGGGAACACTGAAGCTTTCTTT. As protein: CASRTGNTEAFF.

This rearrangement joins TRBV20-1 to TRBJ2-1; D is uncertain. This CDR3 comprises 15 residues. Trimming shortened V by 3 bases and J by 4 bases, and 16 bases separated the two germline ends. From germline, CDR1 is DFQATT and CDR2 SNEGSKA (reference sequence). The CDR3, as DNA: TGCAGTGCTAGTCGCCCAGAGGCGAGGTACAATGAGCAGTTCTTC. Amino acid sequence: CSASRPEARYNEQFF.

The chain employs TRBV19 and TRBJ2-7; TRBD2 agrees at 7 bases. This CDR3 comprises 19 residues. Germline CDR1 is LNHDA and CDR2 is SQIVND (reference sequence). With V trimmed by 5 bases and J by 4 bases, 23 bases remained unmatched. This CDR3 is CASSPPYGLREGLRYEQYF. Here the CDR3 DNA reads TGTGCCAGTAGTCCCCCTTATGGGTTAAGGGAGGGATTGAGGTACGAGCAGTACTTC.

The chain links TRBV15 to TRBJ1-2, with 7 positions matching TRBD1. This CDR3 region has 13 residues. CDR1 and CDR2 (germline): LNHNV, YYDKDF (reference sequence). V was pared by 0 bases and J by 6 bases, with 1 base of the junction left unmatched. The DNA for the CDR3 is TGTGCCACCAGCAGAGATACAGGGGATGGCTACACCTTC. Its protein is CATSRDTGDGYTF.

The chain joins TRBV18 to TRBJ1-4; D is uncertain. V lost 3 bases and J 6 bases, leaving 14 bases between the germline ends. The CDR3 length is 15 residues. Germline V lookup: CDR1 KGHSH, CDR2 LQKENI. CDR3 amino acids: CASSPASLSDEKLFF. Here the CDR3 DNA reads TGTGCCAGCTCACCCGCCTCCCTAAGTGATGAAAAACTGTTTTTT.

This rearrangement joins TRBV12-3 or TRBV12-4 to TRBJ1-2; no definite D call. The CDR3 spans 13 residues. V was cut by 3 bases and J by 8 bases, with 13 bases left in between. CDR3 in amino acids: CASSLSSGGGYTF. DNA for the CDR3: TGTGCCAGCAGTTTGAGTTCCGGCGGCGGCTACACCTTC.

In nucleotides, the CDR3 is TGTGCCAGCAGCGTAGAAGACGGAAGACTCTATGGCTACACCTTC. Residues: CASSVEDGRLYGYTF. The chain employs TRBV9 and TRBJ1-2; D gene unclear. The CDR3 contains 15 residues. Germline CDR1 and CDR2: SGDLS and YYNGEE. V lost 0 bases and J 4 bases, leaving 13 bases between the germline ends.